Listed below are T cell receptor beta chains from one sample, sequenced in a study of identical twins. One entry per CDR3 protein, called by TCRdb with MiXCR from the 5' RACE reads. The repertoire has 350,000 to 450,000 distinct CDR3 sequences, around a sixth of them found once; the top ten carry around 12%. Input material: naive T cells sorted from blood. The source is a man aged 45-65 years in good health. Both conserved end residues are part of each CDR3. A D gene is named only where the DNA matches it firmly. The size field is filled for only some rows; it gives once, few, many or a size class.

>-|-|TRBJ2-7|TRBV5-1
CASSLRPQTLGEQYF
TGCGCCAGCAGCTTACGCCCCCAAACCCTCGGCGAGCAGTACTTC
>-|-|TRBJ2-1|TRBV9
CASSVAGSKGYEQFF
TGTGCCAGCAGCGTAGCAGGGTCGAAAGGCTATGAGCAGTTCTTC
>-|-|TRBJ2-4|TRBV23-1
CASSQSGLGGIQYF
TGCGCCAGCAGTCAATCGGGTCTAGGGGGGATTCAGTACTTC
>few|-|TRBJ2-7|TRBV3-1
CASSQVLDRSYEQYF
TGTGCCAGCAGCCAAGTTCTGGACCGATCCTACGAGCAGTACTTC
>few|-|TRBJ1-1|TRBV29-1
CSVEDLGGTNTEAFF
TGCAGCGTTGAAGATCTCGGGGGCACGAACACTGAAGCTTTCTTT
>many|-|TRBJ2-7|TRBV15
CATSRDGLAREQYF
TGTGCCACCAGCAGAGATGGGCTAGCCCGAGAGCAGTACTTC
>many|TRBD2|TRBJ2-7|TRBV6-1
CASSLVLAGEGEQYF
TGTGCCAGCAGTCTCGTATTAGCGGGAGAAGGCGAGCAGTACTTC
>many|-|TRBJ2-7|TRBV27
CASSAGTLGYYEQYF
TGTGCCAGCAGCGCCGGGACACTTGGGTACTACGAGCAGTACTTC
>few|TRBD1|TRBJ1-1|TRBV3-1
CASSVNRGTEAFF
TGTGCCAGCAGCGTAAACAGGGGGACTGAAGCTTTCTTT
>-|-|TRBJ2-7|TRBV27
CASSLTTRGPSSEQYF
TGTGCCAGCAGTTTAACAACCAGGGGTCCTTCTTCCGAGCAGTACTTC
>-|-|TRBJ2-7|TRBV6-6
CASSSRTDNEQYF
TGTGCCAGCAGTTCCCGGACAGATAACGAGCAGTACTTC
>many|-|TRBJ2-5|TRBV11-2
CASSFGRAEVQETQYF
TGTGCCAGCAGCTTCGGCAGGGCTGAGGTACAAGAGACCCAGTACTTC
>-|TRBD1|TRBJ1-2|TRBV12-3/TRBV12-4
CASSLRDRGSGGYTF
TGTGCCAGCAGTCTCCGGGACAGGGGTTCTGGAGGCTACACCTTC
>few|-|TRBJ2-6|TRBV11-1
CASSSLFSVRSGANVLTF
TGTGCCAGCAGCTCCCTCTTTTCAGTTCGCTCTGGGGCCAACGTCCTGACTTTC
>many|-|TRBJ2-4|TRBV10-3
CAISESRLGSKNIQYF
TGTGCCATCAGTGAGTCGAGGCTAGGTTCCAAAAACATTCAGTACTTC
>many|-|TRBJ1-2|TRBV5-1
CASSPGGYSNYGYTF
TGCGCCAGCAGCCCTGGCGGCTATTCTAACTATGGCTACACCTTC
>-|-|TRBJ2-3|TRBV20-1
CSATTGRAPDTQYF
TGCAGTGCGACGACAGGGAGGGCCCCAGATACGCAGTATTTT
>-|-|TRBJ2-5|TRBV7-9
CASSLDGPTQYF
TGTGCCAGCAGCCTCGACGGTCCTACCCAGTACTTC
>few|-|TRBJ1-1|TRBV12-3/TRBV12-4
CASSLARTRSTEAFF
TGTGCCAGCAGTTTAGCCAGGACTAGATCCACTGAAGCTTTCTTT
>-|-|TRBJ2-3|TRBV19
CASSTGFTDTQYF
TGTGCCAGTAGTACAGGGTTCACAGATACGCAGTATTTT
>-|-|TRBJ1-1|TRBV3-1
CASSPTMLGAEAFF
TGTGCCAGCAGCCCGACGATGCTAGGGGCTGAAGCTTTCTTT
>-|-|TRBJ2-7|TRBV29-1
CSVEEGWDGYYEQYF
TGCAGCGTTGAAGAGGGTTGGGACGGATACTACGAGCAGTACTTC
>few|-|TRBJ2-5|TRBV12-3/TRBV12-4
CASSFGLSIQETQYF
TGTGCCAGCAGTTTCGGTCTGTCCATTCAAGAGACCCAGTACTTC
>many|TRBD2|TRBJ2-1|TRBV9
CASSLSGTSGNEQFF
TGTGCCAGCAGCCTTTCCGGGACTAGCGGCAATGAGCAGTTCTTC
>few|-|TRBJ2-1|TRBV24-1
CATSIAEDEQFF
TGTGCCACCAGTATAGCGGAGGATGAGCAGTTCTTC
>few|-|TRBJ2-2|TRBV18
CASSPLTGRNTGELFF
TGTGCCAGCTCACCCCTAACAGGGCGAAACACCGGGGAGCTGTTTTTT
>many|-|TRBJ2-7|TRBV29-1
CSVGYTSGGGGEQYF
TGCAGCGTTGGATACACATCAGGGGGGGGCGGCGAGCAGTACTTC
>-|TRBD1|TRBJ1-2|TRBV19
CASRNDRVLGYTF
TGTGCCAGTAGAAATGACAGGGTTCTTGGCTACACCTTC
>many|TRBD2|TRBJ2-2|TRBV12-3/TRBV12-4
CASSWGLAANTGELFF
TGTGCCAGCAGTTGGGGACTAGCGGCCAACACCGGGGAGCTGTTTTTT
>few|TRBD1|TRBJ2-2|TRBV29-1
CSAQGANTGELFF
TGCAGCGCACAGGGGGCGAACACCGGGGAGCTGTTTTTT
>-|TRBD2|TRBJ2-7|TRBV5-1
CASSTGAGGSSYEQYF
TGCGCCAGCAGCACCGGAGCCGGGGGGAGCTCCTACGAGCAGTACTTC
>-|-|TRBJ2-5|TRBV4-2
CASSQEEGTLQETQYF
TGTGCCAGCAGCCAAGAAGAGGGGACTCTTCAAGAGACCCAGTACTTC
>once|-|TRBJ2-5|TRBV20-1
CSARSRSPQTGTQYF
TGCAGTGCTAGGTCTCGTTCGCCCCAGACAGGCACCCAGTACTTC
>-|-|TRBJ2-1|TRBV20-1
CSAPEGGSTYNEQFF
TGCAGTGCTCCAGAGGGGGGGAGCACCTACAATGAGCAGTTCTTC
>many|-|TRBJ2-3|TRBV4-1
CASSQENTDTQYF
TGCGCCAGCAGCCAAGAGAACACAGATACGCAGTATTTT
>many|TRBD1|TRBJ1-4|TRBV6-1
CASRKTGPIEKLFF
TGTGCCAGCAGGAAGACAGGGCCTATTGAAAAACTGTTTTTT
>many|TRBD2|TRBJ2-7|TRBV7-8
CASSLEGTSFGEQYF
TGTGCCAGCAGCTTAGAGGGGACTAGCTTCGGCGAGCAGTACTTC
>few|-|TRBJ1-1|TRBV5-4
CASSLKRDTEAFF
TGTGCCAGCAGCTTGAAAAGGGACACTGAAGCTTTCTTT
>-|-|TRBJ2-1|TRBV12-3/TRBV12-4
CASSLGDTASGREQFF
TGTGCCAGCAGTTTAGGGGACACAGCCAGCGGAAGGGAGCAGTTCTTC
>-|-|TRBJ2-1|TRBV10-3
CAMSTDLTSYNEQFF
TGTGCCATGTCCACGGACCTAACCTCCTACAATGAGCAGTTCTTC
>-|-|TRBJ1-5|TRBV6-2/TRBV6-3
CASSQTGTYSNQPQHF
TGTGCCAGCAGTCAGACCGGGACATATAGCAATCAGCCCCAGCATTTT
>few|TRBD1|TRBJ1-1|TRBV6-5
CASSYRGQATEAFF
TGTGCCAGCAGTTACAGAGGACAGGCCACTGAAGCTTTCTTT
>once|TRBD1|TRBJ2-7|TRBV2
CASSGQGHYEQYF
TGTGCCAGCAGCGGACAGGGGCACTACGAGCAGTACTTC
>-|TRBD2|TRBJ2-5|TRBV4-1
CASSQPGLEDGKTQYF
TGCGCCAGCAGCCAGCCGGGACTAGAAGACGGAAAGACCCAGTACTTC
>many|-|TRBJ1-2|TRBV2
CASSAPSSLVRGYTF
TGTGCCAGCAGTGCCCCCAGTTCACTTGTACGCGGCTACACCTTC
>once|-|TRBJ2-2|TRBV29-1
CSVGAGRSGELFF
TGCAGCGTTGGGGCAGGGAGATCCGGGGAGCTGTTTTTT
>-|TRBD1|TRBJ2-2|TRBV20-1
CSARAGQGASGELFF
TGCAGTGCTAGAGCCGGACAGGGGGCGTCCGGGGAGCTGTTTTTT
>many|-|TRBJ2-2|TRBV5-1
CASRRRQASVDGELFF
TGCGCCAGCAGACGTCGACAGGCCTCGGTAGACGGGGAGCTGTTTTTT
>-|-|TRBJ1-1|TRBV20-1
CSGPRVENTEAFF
TGCAGTGGCCCCAGGGTCGAGAACACTGAAGCTTTCTTT
>many|TRBD2|TRBJ2-3|TRBV3-1
CASSAGLGGTDTQYF
TGTGCCAGCAGCGCTGGACTAGGGGGCACAGATACGCAGTATTTT
>many|-|TRBJ2-3|TRBV5-1
CASSGGSGTDTQYF
TGCGCCAGCAGCGGGGGGAGTGGAACAGATACGCAGTATTTT
>few|TRBD2|TRBJ2-7|TRBV20-1
CSASPWTSGRVREQYF
TGCAGTGCTAGTCCTTGGACTAGCGGGAGGGTACGCGAGCAGTACTTC